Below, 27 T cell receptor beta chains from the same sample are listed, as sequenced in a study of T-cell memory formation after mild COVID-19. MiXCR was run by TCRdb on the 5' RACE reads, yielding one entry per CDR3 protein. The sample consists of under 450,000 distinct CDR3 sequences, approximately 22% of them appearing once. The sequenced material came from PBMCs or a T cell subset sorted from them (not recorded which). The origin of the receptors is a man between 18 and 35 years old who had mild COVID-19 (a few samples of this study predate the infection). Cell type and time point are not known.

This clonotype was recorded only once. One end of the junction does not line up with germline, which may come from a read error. The CDR3 region is CASSPTPDRGLYNEQFF. The CDR3 bases are TGCGCAAGCAGCCCAACTCCCGACAGGGGGCTATACAATGAGCAGTTCTTC. V is TRBV5-1 and J is TRBJ2-1; 10 positions match TRBD1. The CDR3 is made up of 17 amino acids. CDR1 SGHRS and CDR2 YFSETQ come from the germline V gene.

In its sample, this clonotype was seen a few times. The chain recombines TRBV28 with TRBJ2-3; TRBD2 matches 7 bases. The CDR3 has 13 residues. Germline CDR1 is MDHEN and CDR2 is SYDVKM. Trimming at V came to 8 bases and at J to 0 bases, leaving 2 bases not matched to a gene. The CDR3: CASFGGSTDTQYF. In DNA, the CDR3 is TGTGCCAGCTTCGGGGGGAGCACAGATACGCAGTATTTT.

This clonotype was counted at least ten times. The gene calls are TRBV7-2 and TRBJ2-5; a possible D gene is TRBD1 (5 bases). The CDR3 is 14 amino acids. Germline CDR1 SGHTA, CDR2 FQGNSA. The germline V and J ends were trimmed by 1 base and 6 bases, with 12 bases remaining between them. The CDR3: CASSLGGRAKTQYF. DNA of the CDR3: TGTGCCAGCAGCTTAGGTGGCAGGGCGAAGACCCAGTACTTC.

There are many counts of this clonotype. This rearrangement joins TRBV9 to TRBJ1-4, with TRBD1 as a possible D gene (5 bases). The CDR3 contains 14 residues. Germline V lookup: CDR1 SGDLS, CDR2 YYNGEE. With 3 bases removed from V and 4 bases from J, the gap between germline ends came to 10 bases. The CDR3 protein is CASSAWDGNEKLFF. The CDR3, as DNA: TGTGCCAGCAGCGCCTGGGACGGTAATGAAAAACTGTTTTTT. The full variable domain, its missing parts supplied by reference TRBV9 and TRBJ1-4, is DSGVTQTPKHLITATGQRVTLRCSPRSGDLSVYWYQQSLDQGLQFLIQYYNGEERAKGNILERFSAQQFPDLHSELNLSSLELGDSALYFCASSAWDGNEKLFFGSGTQLSVL.

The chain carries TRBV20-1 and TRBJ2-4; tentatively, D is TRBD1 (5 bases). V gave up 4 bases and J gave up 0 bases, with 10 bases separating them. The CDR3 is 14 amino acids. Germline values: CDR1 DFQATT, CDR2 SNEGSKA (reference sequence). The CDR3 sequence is CSANSDRAKNIQYF. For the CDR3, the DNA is TGCAGTGCTAACTCCGACAGAGCCAAAAACATTCAGTACTTC.

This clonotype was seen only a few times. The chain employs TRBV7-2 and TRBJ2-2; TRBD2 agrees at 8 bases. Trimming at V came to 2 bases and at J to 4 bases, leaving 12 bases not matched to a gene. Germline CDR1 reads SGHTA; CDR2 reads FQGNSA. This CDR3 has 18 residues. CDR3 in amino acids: CASSLPRSGGWSTGELFF. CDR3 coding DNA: TGTGCCAGCAGCTTACCGAGGAGCGGGGGATGGAGCACCGGGGAGCTGTTTTTT.

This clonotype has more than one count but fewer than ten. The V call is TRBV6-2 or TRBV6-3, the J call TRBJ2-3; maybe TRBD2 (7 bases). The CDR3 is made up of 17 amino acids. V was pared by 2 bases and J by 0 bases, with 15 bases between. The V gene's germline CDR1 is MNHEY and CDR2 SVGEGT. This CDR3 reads CASSYPDRGASTDTQYF. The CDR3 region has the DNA TGTGCCAGCAGTTACCCAGATCGGGGGGCTAGCACAGATACGCAGTATTTT.

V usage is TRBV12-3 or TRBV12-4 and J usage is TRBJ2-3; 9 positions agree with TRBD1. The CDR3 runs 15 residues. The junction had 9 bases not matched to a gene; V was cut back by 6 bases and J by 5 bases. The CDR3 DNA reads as TGTGCCAGCAGCCGCGACAGGGGGATAGTAGATACGCAGTATTTT. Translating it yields CASSRDRGIVDTQYF.

DNA of the CDR3: TGTGCCAGCAGCTTAGAACTACAGGCTAACTATGGCTACACCTTC. Encoded protein: CASSLELQANYGYTF. V usage is TRBV11-2 and J usage is TRBJ1-2, with D maybe TRBD1 (5 bases). V was trimmed by 0 bases and J by 0 bases, leaving 8 bases between them. The CDR3 sequence is 15 residues long. In germline, CDR1 is SGHAT, CDR2 FQNNGV.

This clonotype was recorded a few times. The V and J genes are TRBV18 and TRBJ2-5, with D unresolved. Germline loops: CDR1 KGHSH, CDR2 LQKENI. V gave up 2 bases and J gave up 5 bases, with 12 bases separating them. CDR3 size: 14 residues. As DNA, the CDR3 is TGTGCCAGCTCACCATTAGGAGAGGAGGAGACCCAGTACTTC. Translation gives CASSPLGEEETQYF.

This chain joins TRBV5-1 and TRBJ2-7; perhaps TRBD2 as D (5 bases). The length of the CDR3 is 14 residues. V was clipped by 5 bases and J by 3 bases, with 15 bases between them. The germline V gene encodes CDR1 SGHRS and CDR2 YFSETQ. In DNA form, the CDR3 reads TGCGCCAGCAGGTCAGCTGTGGGGAGCTACGAGCAGTACGTC. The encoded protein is CASRSAVGSYEQYV.

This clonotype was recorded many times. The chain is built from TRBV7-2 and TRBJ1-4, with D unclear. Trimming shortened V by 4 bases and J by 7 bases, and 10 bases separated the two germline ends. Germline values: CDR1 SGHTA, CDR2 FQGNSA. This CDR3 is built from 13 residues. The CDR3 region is CASSSSLSEKLFF. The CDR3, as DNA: TGTGCCAGCAGCTCCTCGTTGTCTGAAAAACTGTTTTTT. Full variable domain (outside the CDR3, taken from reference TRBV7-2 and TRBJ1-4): GAGVSQSPSNKVTEKGKDVELRCDPISGHTALYWYRQSLGQGLEFLIYFQGNSAPDKSGLPSDRFSAERTGGSVSTLTIQRTQQEDSAVYLCASSSSLSEKLFFGSGTQLSVL.

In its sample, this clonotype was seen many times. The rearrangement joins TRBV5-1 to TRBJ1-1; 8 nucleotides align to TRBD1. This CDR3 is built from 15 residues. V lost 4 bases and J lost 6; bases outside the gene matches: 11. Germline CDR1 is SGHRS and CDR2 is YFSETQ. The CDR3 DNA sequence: TGCGCCAGCAGCCCGCTGCAGGGGGCCTACTCTGAAGCTTTCTTT. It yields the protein CASSPLQGAYSEAFF.

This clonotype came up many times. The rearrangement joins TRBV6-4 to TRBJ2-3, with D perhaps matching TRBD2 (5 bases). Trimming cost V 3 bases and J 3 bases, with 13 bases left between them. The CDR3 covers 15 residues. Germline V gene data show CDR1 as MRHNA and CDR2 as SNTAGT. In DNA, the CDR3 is TGTGCCAGCAGTGAATCACTAGAAAGGACAGATACGCAGTATTTT. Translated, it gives CASSESLERTDTQYF.

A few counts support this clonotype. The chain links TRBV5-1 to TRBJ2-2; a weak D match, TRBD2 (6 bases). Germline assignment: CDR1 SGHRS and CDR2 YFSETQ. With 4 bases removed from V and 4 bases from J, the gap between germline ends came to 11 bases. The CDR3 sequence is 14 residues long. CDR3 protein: CASSAGRVTGELFF. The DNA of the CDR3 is TGCGCCAGCAGCGCGGGACGGGTCACCGGGGAGCTGTTTTTT.

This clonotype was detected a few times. The CDR3 protein is CASSQDPRGYETQYF. The CDR3 DNA follows: TGCGCCAGCAGCCAAGACCCCAGGGGGTACGAGACCCAGTACTTC. The chain links TRBV4-1 to TRBJ2-5; 7 positions agree with TRBD1. This CDR3 contains 15 residues. After removal of 0 bases from V and 5 bases from J, the junction contained 6 bases not matched to a gene. The V gene's germline CDR1 is MGHRA and CDR2 YSYEKL.

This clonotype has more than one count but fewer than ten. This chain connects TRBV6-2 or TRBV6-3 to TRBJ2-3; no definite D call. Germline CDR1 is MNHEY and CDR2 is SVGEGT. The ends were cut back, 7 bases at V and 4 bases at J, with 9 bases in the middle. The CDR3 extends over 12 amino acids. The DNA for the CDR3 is TGTGCCAGCACCCACCGAGCAGATACGCAGTATTTT. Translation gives CASTHRADTQYF.

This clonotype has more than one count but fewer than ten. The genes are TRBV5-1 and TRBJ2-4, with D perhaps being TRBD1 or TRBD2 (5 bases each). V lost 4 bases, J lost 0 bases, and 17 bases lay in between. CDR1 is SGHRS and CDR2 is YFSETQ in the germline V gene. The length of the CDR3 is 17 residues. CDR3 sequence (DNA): TGCGCCAGCAGCGGGGGAACAGGTGGTCTAGCCAAAAACATTCAGTACTTC. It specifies CASSGGTGGLAKNIQYF.

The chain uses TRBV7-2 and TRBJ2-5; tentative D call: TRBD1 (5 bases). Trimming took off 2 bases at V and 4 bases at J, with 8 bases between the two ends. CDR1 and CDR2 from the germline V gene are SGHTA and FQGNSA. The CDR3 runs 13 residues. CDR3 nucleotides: TGTGCCAGCAGCTTATGGGGCGGAGAGACCCAGTACTTC. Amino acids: CASSLWGGETQYF.

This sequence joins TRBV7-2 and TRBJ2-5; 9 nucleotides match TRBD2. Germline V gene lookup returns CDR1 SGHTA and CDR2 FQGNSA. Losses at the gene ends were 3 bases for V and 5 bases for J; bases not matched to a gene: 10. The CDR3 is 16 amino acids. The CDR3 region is CASSFNQAGGYETQYF. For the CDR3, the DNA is TGTGCCAGCAGCTTTAACCAAGCGGGGGGCTATGAGACCCAGTACTTC.

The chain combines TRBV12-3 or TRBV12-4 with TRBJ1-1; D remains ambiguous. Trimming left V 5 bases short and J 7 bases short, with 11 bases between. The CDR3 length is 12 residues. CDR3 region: CASSNRGYEAFF. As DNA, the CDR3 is TGTGCCAGCAGTAACCGGGGATATGAAGCTTTCTTT.

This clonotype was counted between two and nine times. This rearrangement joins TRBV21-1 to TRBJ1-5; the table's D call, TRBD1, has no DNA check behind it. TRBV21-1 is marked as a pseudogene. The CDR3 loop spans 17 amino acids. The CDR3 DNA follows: TGTGCCAGCACCCTTTTGGGACAGGGAGAGAGCAATCAGCCCCAGCATTTT. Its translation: CASTLLGQGESNQPQHF.

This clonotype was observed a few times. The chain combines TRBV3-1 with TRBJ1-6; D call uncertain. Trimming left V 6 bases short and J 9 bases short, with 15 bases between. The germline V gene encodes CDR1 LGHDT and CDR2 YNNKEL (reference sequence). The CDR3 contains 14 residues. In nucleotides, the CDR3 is TGTGCCAGCAGACAGCAGGTCGGAATTTCACCCCTCCACTTT. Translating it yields CASRQQVGISPLHF.

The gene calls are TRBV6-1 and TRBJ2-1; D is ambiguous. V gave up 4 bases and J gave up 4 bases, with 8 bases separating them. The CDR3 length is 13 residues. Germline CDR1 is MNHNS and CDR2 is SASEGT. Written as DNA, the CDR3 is TGTGCCAGCAGTGTGTTGTCTTACAATGAGCAGTTCTTC. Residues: CASSVLSYNEQFF.

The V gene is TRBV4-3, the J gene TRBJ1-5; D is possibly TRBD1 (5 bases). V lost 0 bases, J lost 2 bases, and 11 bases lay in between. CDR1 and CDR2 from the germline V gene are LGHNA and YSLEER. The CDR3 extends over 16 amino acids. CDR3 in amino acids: CASSQETGAGNQPQHF. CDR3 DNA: TGCGCCAGCAGCCAAGAGACCGGGGCAGGCAATCAGCCCCAGCATTTT.

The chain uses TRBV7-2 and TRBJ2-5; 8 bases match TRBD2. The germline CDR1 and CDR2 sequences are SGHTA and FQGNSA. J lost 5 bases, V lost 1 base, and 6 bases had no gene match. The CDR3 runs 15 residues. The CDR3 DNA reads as TGTGCCAGCAGCTTAGGCGGCGGGGGGCGGGAGACCCAGTACTTC. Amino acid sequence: CASSLGGGGRETQYF.

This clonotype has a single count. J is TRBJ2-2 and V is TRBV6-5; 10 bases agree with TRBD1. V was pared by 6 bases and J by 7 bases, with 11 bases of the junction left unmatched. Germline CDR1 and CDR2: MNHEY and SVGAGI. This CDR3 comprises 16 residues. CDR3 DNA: TGTGCCAGCAGCCTCCATAGGGACAGGGGTCGCGGGGAGCTGTTTTTT. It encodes CASSLHRDRGRGELFF.